Each of the 12 T cell receptor beta chains below was sequenced from the same sample in a study of T cell responses to AZD1222 COVID-19 vaccine. The assay was immunoSEQ multiplex PCR, and TCRdb's table has in-frame clones only and misses some. Among about 130,000 clones listed, around 90% were seen once. The specimen was peripheral blood, collected 28 days after the second AZD1222 dose. The receptors were gathered from an adult who received the AZD1222 COVID-19 vaccine.

The J gene is TRBJ1-1, the V gene TRBV6-4, with D perhaps TRBD1 (6 bases). This CDR3 comprises 14 residues. The germline gives CDR1 MRHNA, CDR2 SNTAGT. Deletions cut 5 bases from V and 1 base from J, with 11 bases between. The CDR3 nucleotides read TGTGCCAGCAGTCCAGGGACATCGAACACTGAAGCTTTCTTT. Translated, it gives CASSPGTSNTEAFF.

As DNA, the CDR3 is TGTGCCAGCAGTTACCGGAGGTCCTATTCACCCCTCCACTTT. Protein product: CASSYRRSYSPLHF. J is TRBJ1-6 and V is TRBV27, with D unresolved. V lost 4 bases and J 8 bases, leaving 12 bases between the germline ends. From germline, CDR1 is MNHEY and CDR2 SMNVEV (reference sequence). The CDR3 is made up of 14 amino acids.

This chain connects TRBV11-2 to TRBJ1-1; TRBD1 might be the D (5 bases). The V and J ends lost 5 bases and 0 bases respectively, with 19 bases between them. The CDR3 is made up of 17 amino acids. Germline V gene sequence: CDR1 SGHAT, CDR2 FQNNGV. CDR3 sequence reads: CASSQNPVRGVNTEAFF. The DNA for the CDR3 is TGTGCCAGCAGCCAAAACCCCGTAAGAGGGGTGAACACTGAAGCTTTCTTT. Variable domain in full (rest from reference TRBV11-2 and TRBJ1-1): EAGVAQSPRYKIIEKRQSVAFWCNPISGHATLYWYQQILGQGPKLLIQFQNNGVVDDSQLPKDRFSAERLKGVDSTLKIQPAKLEDSAVYLCASSQNPVRGVNTEAFFGQGTRLTVV.

The chain has TRBV7-8 and TRBJ2-5; no clear D gene. V was shortened by 1 base and J by 1 base, with 10 bases between the two germline ends. Germline V lookup: CDR1 SGHVS, CDR2 FQNEAQ. The CDR3 totals 15 residues. CDR3 DNA: TGTGCCAGCAGCTTAGGTCCCCTAGTCCAAGAGACCCAGTACTTC. Translating it yields CASSLGPLVQETQYF.

The V call is TRBV7-3, the J call TRBJ1-1; D is unresolved. V was trimmed by 4 bases and J by 2 bases, leaving 8 bases between them. This CDR3 comprises 13 residues. Germline assignment: CDR1 SGHTA and CDR2 FQGTGA. CDR3 in DNA: TGTGCCAGCAGCTCCCGGGCCAACACTGAAGCTTTCTTT. The encoded protein is CASSSRANTEAFF.

The chain joins TRBV5-4 to TRBJ2-7; the D call may be TRBD1 or TRBD2 (5 bases each). Trimming cost V 9 bases and J 2 bases, with 12 bases left between them. CDR3 length: 12 amino acids. Germline CDR1 reads SGHNT; CDR2 reads YYREEE (reference sequence). For the CDR3, the DNA is TGTGCCACGGGGCAGTACGCCTACGAGCAGTACTTC. It translates to CATGQYAYEQYF.

The chain is built from TRBV11-1 and TRBJ2-2, with D unclear. The CDR3 has 15 residues. CDR1 is SGHAT, CDR2 FQDESV, per germline (reference sequence). V was cut by 3 bases and J by 4 bases, with 12 bases left in between. CDR3 nucleotide sequence: TGTGCCAGCAGCTTTACTGGGCGCTTCACCGGGGAGCTGTTTTTT. This sequence encodes CASSFTGRFTGELFF.

The V gene is TRBV18, the J gene TRBJ1-6, with 10 positions matching TRBD1. V dropped 2 bases and J dropped 7; count of bases not matched to a gene: 8. The CDR3 consists of 17 residues. Per the germline V gene, CDR1 is KGHSH and CDR2 is LQKENI. The CDR3: CASSPGGTGAWNSPLHF. Here the CDR3 DNA reads TGTGCCAGCTCACCAGGGGGGACAGGGGCTTGGAATTCACCCCTCCACTTT.

The rearrangement links TRBV4-2 to TRBJ1-2; no reliable D call. The CDR3 totals 13 residues. Per the germline V gene, CDR1 is LGHNA and CDR2 is YNFKEQ. V was trimmed by 0 bases and J by 4 bases, leaving 6 bases between them. The CDR3 nucleotides are TGTGCCAGCAGCCAAGAGGCTTCCTATGGCTACACCTTC. Translation gives CASSQEASYGYTF.

The chain employs TRBV6-1 and TRBJ1-2; D possibly corresponds to TRBD1 (5 bases). This CDR3 spans 13 amino acids. Germline CDR1 MNHNS, CDR2 SASEGT. V was shortened by 3 bases and J by 8 bases, with 13 bases between the two germline ends. The CDR3 nucleotides read TGTGCCAGCAGTGAGACCGGGACCAGCGGCTACACCTTC. Translation gives CASSETGTSGYTF.

This chain connects TRBV27 to TRBJ2-3, with D possibly being TRBD1 or TRBD2 (5 bases each). The CDR3 is 15 residues long. Germline assignment: CDR1 MNHEY and CDR2 SMNVEV (reference sequence). V shed 6 bases and J shed 2 bases, with 15 bases lying between them. The CDR3 DNA reads TGTGCCAGCAGACCTCAGGGAGACCCCACAGATACGCAGTATTTT. This sequence encodes CASRPQGDPTDTQYF.

This chain links TRBV2 with TRBJ1-6, with 7 positions matching TRBD1. CDR1 is SNHLY, CDR2 FYNNEI, per germline. Trimming removed 2 bases from V and 0 bases from J; junction bases left unmatched: 7. This CDR3 region has 18 residues. CDR3 DNA sequence: TGTGCCAGCAGTGAATCTGGACAGGCAAGCTCCTATAATTCACCCCTCCACTTT. Protein: CASSESGQASSYNSPLHF.